The clone carrying this T cell receptor (beta chain) has a handful of counts. The V gene's germline CDR1 is GTSNPN and CDR2 SVGIG (reference sequence). The CDR3 has 15 amino acids. V was trimmed by 5 bases and J by 1 base, leaving 15 bases between them. No ophthalmopathy progression within 18 months constituted stable Graves' hyperthyroidism. RNA transcripts served as the template for amplifying TCR beta CDR3 regions. HTBI primers were the set used in a first-round RT-PCR of the TCR CDR3. TCRdb re-analysed the multiplex PCR reads in MiXCR, keeping a single row per CDR3 protein. The sample contains 600,000 to 900,000 distinct CDR3 sequences, over 15% of which appear only once. These data originate in a study of T cells in Graves' hyperthyroidism and ophthalmopathy.

The V and J genes are TRBV30 and TRBJ1-5; D is ambiguous. This TCR derives from a man between 18 and 29 years old with Graves' hyperthyroidism. Sequenced: blood. For the CDR3, the DNA is TGTGCCTGGGGTACGGGCCTTGGGAGCAATCAGCCCCAGCATTTT. Translating gives CAWGTGLGSNQPQHF.